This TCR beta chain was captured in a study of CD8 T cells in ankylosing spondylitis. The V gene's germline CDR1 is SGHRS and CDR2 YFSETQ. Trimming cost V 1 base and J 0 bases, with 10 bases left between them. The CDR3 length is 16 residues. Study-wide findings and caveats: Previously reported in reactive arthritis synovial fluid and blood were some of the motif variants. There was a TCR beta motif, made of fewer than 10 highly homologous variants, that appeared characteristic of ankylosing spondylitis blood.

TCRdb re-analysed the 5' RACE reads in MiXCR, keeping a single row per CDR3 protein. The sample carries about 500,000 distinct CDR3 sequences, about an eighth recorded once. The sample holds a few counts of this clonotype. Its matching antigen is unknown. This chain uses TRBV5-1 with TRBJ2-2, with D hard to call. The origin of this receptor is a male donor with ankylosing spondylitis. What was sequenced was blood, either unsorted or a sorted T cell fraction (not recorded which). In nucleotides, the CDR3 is TGCGCCAGCAGCTTGAGTCTAACCGCGAACACCGGGGAGCTGTTTTTT. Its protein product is CASSLSLTANTGELFF.